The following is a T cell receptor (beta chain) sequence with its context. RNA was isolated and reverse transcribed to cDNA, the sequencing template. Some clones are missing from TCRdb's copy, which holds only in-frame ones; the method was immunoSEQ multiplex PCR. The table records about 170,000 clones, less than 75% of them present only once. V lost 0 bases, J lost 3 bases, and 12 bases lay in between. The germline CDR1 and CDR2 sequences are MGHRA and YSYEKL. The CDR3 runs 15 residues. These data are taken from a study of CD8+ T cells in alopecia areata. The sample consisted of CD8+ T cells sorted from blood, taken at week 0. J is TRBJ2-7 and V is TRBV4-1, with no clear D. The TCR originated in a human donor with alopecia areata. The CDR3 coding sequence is TGCGCCAGCAGCCAAGAAGCCCCAGCAAACTACGAGCAGTACTTC. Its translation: CASSQEAPANYEQYF.